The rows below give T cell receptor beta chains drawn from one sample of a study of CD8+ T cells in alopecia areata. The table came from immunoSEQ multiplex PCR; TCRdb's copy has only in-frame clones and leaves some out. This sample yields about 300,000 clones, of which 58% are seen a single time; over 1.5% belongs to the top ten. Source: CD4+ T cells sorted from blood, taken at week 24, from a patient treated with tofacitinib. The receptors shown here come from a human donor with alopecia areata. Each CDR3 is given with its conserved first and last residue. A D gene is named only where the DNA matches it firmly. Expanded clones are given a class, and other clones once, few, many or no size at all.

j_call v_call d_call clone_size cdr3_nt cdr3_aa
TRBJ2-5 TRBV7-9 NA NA TGTGCCAGCAGCTTAGTTTCCAGGCTGGAGACCCAGTACTTC CASSLVSRLETQYF
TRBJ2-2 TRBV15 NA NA TGTGCCACCAGCAGGGACGGGCTGAACACCGGGGAGCTGTTTTTT CATSRDGLNTGELFF
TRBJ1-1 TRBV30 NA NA TGTGCCTGGAGTGACCGATACACTGAAGCTTTCTTT CAWSDRYTEAFF
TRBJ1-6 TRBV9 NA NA TGTGCCAGCAGCGTAGAAGGGGGGCGAGGGTCACCCCTCCACTTT CASSVEGGRGSPLHF
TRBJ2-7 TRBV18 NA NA TGTGCCAGCTCACCAGACACATCCTACGAGCAGTACTTC CASSPDTSYEQYF
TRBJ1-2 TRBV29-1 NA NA TGCAGCGTTGAGGGCAGTCCACTTTATGGCTACACCTTC CSVEGSPLYGYTF
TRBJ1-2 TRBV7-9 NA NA TGTGCCAGCAACACAGGACGGCCTGTCTTC CASNTGRPVF
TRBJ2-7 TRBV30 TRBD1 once TGTGCCTGGAGTGCCGACCGAGCAGGGGGTTACGAGCAGTACTTC CAWSADRAGGYEQYF
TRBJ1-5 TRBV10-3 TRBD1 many TGTGCCATCAGTGAGTCAGGGGGCGCGGATCAGCCCCAGCATTTT CAISESGGADQPQHF
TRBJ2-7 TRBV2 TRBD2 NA TGTGCCAGCAGCCAAGCACTAGCGGGGGCCACCTACGAGCAGTACTTC CASSQALAGATYEQYF
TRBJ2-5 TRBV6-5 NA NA TGTGCCAGCAGATCCAACCTAGAGACCCAGTACTTC CASRSNLETQYF
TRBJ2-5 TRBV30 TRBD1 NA TGTGCCTGGAGTGTGGGACAGTCCCAAGAGACCCAGTACTTC CAWSVGQSQETQYF
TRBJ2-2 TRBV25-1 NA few TGTGCCAGCAGTGATCAGGTCCCCGGGGAGCTGTTTTTT CASSDQVPGELFF
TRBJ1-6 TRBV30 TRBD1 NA TGTGCCTGGACACGGGACAGCTATAATTCACCCCTCCACTTT CAWTRDSYNSPLHF
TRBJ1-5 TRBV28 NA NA TGTGCCAGCAGTTTAGGAGCCCTCAATCAGCCCCAGCATTTT CASSLGALNQPQHF
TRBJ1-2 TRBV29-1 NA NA TGCAGCGTAGGGAGTGCGGGCCTCTTC CSVGSAGLF
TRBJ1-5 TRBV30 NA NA TGTGCCTGGAGTGGGGGGGGAGGTCAGCCCCAGCATTTT CAWSGGGGQPQHF
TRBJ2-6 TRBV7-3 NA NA TGTGCCAGCAGCAAGGGCGATCCTGGGGCCAACGTCCTGACTTTC CASSKGDPGANVLTF
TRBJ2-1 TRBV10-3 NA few TGTGCCTCAGGGCTAGTGGACCCCCCTGAGCAGTTCTTC CASGLVDPPEQFF
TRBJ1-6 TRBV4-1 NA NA TGCGCCAGCAGCCAAGACAGGAGGGTGGCTAATAATTCACCCCTCCACTTT CASSQDRRVANNSPLHF
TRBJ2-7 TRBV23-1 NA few TGCGCCAGCTCCGTTTTCACAGGGTTTGGGACCTACGAGCAGTACTTC CASSVFTGFGTYEQYF